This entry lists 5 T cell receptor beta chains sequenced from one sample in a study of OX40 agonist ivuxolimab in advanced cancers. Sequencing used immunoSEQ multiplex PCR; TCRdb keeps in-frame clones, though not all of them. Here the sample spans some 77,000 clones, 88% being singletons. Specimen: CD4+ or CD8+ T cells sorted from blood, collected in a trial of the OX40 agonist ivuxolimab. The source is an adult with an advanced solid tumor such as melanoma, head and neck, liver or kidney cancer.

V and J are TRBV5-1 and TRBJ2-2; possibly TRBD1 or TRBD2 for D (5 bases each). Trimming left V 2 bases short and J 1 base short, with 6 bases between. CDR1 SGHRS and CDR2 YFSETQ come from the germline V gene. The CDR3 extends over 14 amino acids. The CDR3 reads CASSFGGNTGELFF. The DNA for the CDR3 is TGCGCCAGCAGCTTTGGGGGGAACACCGGGGAGCTGTTTTTT.

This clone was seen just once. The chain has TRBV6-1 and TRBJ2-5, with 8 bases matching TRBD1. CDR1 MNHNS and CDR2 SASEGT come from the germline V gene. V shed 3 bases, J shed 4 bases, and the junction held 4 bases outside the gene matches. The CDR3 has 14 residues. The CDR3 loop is CASSENRGRETQYF. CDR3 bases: TGTGCCAGCAGTGAGAACAGGGGGAGAGAGACCCAGTACTTC.

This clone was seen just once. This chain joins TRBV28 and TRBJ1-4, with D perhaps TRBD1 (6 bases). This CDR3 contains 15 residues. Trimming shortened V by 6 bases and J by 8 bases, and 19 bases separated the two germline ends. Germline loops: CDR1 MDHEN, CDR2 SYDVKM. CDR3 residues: CASSRKQGKGEKLFF. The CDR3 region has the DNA TGTGCCAGCAGCCGAAAACAGGGAAAAGGGGAAAAACTGTTTTTT.

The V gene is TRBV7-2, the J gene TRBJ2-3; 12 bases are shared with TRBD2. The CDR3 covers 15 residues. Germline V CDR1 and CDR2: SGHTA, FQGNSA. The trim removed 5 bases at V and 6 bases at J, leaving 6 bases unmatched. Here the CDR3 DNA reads TGTGCCAGCAGCCGAACTAGCGGGGGGACCGATACGCAGTATTTT. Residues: CASSRTSGGTDTQYF.

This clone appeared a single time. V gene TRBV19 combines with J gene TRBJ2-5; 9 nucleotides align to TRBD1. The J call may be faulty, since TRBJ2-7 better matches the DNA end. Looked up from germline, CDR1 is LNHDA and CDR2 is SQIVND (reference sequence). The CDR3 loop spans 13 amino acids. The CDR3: CASSDRGGDEQYF. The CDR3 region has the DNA TGTGCCAGTAGTGACAGGGGGGGCGACGAGCAGTACTTC.